This section outlines one T cell receptor beta chain sequence together with its context. Antigen specificity is unknown. Assay used: immunoSEQ multiplex PCR; TCRdb lists only in-frame clones, some missing. The table records over a million clones, around 98% of them present only once. The CDR3 covers 15 residues. CDR1 is SGHDT, CDR2 YYEEEE, per germline. With V trimmed by 3 bases and J by 2 bases, 3 bases remained unmatched. The source of the sample is a study of shared clonotypes between healthy human individuals. The study, taken as a whole, reports: Non-shared clonotypes were found to have lower generation probabilities than the clonotypes that were shared by all four of the sorted-subset donors.

The V and J genes are TRBV5-6 and TRBJ2-5; the match to TRBD2 covers 11 bases. The sequenced sample was naive CD4+ T cells sorted from blood. Subset given: CD45RA+ positively selected. This sequence was found in a man between 25 and 39 years old in good health. CDR3 protein: CASSWGLAEQETQYF. In DNA form, the CDR3 reads TGTGCCAGCAGCTGGGGACTAGCGGAACAAGAGACCCAGTACTTC.